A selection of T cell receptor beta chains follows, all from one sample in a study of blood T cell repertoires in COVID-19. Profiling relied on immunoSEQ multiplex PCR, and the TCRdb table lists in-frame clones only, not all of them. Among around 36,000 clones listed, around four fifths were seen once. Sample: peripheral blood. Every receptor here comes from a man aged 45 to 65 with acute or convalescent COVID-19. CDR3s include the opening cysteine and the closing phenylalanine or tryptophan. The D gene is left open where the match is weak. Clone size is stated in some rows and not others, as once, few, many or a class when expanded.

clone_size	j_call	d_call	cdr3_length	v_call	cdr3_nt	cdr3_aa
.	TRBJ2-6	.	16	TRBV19	TGTGCCAGTAGTGAGGATTTGAGCTCTGGGGCCAACGTCCTGACTTTC	CASSEDLSSGANVLTF
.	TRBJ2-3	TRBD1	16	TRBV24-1	TGTGCCACCAGTGAAGGGGACAGGGGACCCACAGATACGCAGTATTTT	CATSEGDRGPTDTQYF
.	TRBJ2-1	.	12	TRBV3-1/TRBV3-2	TGTGCCAGCAACACATTGGGGCGCGAGCAGTTCTTC	CASNTLGREQFF
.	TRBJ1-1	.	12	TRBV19	TGTGCCAGTAGCGGGGGGGAGCGCCAGGCTTTCTTT	CASSGGERQAFF
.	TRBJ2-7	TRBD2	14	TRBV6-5	TGTGCCAGCACTGGGCGGGAGAGCTCCTACGAGCAGTACTTC	CASTGRESSYEQYF
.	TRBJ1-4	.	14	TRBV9	TGTGCCAGCAGCGTTAGTTCAACTAATGAAAAACTGTTTTTT	CASSVSSTNEKLFF
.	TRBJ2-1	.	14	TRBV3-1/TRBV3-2	TGTGCCAGCAGCCAAGCTAGGGTAGGGGGTGAGCAGTTCTTC	CASSQARVGGEQFF
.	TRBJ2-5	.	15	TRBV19	TGTGCCAGTAGTAGAAGGGGTACCCCACAAGAGACCCAGTACTTC	CASSRRGTPQETQYF
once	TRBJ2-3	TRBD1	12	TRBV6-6	TGTGCCAGCAAGGGGGCTCAAGATACGCAGTATTTT	CASKGAQDTQYF
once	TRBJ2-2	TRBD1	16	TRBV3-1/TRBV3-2	TGTGCCAGCCGGACCCGGACAGGGCGGCACACCGGGGAGCTGTTTTTT	CASRTRTGRHTGELFF
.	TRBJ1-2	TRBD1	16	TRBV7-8	TGTGCCAGCAGCCCACGACAGGGTCGAGGCGGCATGGACTACACCTTC	CASSPRQGRGGMDYTF